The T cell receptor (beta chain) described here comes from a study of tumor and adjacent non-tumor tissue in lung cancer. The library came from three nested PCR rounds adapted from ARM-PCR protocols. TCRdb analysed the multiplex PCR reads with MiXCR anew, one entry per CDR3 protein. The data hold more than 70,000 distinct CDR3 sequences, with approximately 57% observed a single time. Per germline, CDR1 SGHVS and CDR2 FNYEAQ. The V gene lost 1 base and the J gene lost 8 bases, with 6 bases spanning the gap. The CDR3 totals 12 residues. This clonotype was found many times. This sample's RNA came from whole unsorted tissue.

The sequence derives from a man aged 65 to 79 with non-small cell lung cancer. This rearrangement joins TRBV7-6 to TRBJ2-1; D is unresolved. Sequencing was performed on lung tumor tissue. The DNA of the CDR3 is TGTGCCAGCAGCTTAGGGGCTGATGAGCAGTTCTTC. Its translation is CASSLGADEQFF.